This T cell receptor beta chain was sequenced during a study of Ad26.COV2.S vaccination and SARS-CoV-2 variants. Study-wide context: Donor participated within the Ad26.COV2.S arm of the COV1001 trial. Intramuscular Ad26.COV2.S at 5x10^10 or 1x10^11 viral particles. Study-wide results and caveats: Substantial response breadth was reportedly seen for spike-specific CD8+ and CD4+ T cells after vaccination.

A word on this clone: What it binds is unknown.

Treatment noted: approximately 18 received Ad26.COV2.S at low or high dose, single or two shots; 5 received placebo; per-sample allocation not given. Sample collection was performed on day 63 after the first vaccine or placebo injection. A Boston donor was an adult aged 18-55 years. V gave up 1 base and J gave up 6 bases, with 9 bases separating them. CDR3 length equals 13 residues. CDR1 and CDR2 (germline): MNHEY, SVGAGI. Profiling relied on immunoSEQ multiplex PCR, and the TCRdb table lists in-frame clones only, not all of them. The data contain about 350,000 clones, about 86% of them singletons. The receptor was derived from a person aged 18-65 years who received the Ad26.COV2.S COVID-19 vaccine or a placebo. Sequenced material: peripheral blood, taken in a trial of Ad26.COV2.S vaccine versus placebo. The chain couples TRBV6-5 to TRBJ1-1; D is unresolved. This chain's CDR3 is CASSYWKGSEAFF. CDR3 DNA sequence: TGTGCCAGCAGTTACTGGAAGGGCTCTGAAGCTTTCTTT.